Shown below are 30 T cell receptor beta chains from a single sample sequenced in a study of T cell clonality in common variable immunodeficiency. Profiling relied on immunoSEQ multiplex PCR, and the TCRdb table lists in-frame clones only, not all of them. The sample yields 35,000 to 55,000 clones, without any singletons. The sequenced sample was peripheral blood mononuclear cells. These receptors all stem from a person aged 18 to 75 in good health.

Many counts were recorded for this clone. With the read ending 3 residues before the CDR3 end, the germline J gene is used to fill in that end. The chain couples TRBV6-1 to TRBJ2-1; TRBD2 matches at 10 bases. The junction had 3 bases not matched to a gene; V was cut back by 4 bases and J by 3 bases. The V gene's germline CDR1 is MNHNS and CDR2 SASEGT. The CDR3 has 15 amino acids. The covered CDR3 bases are TGTGCCAGCAGTGCAACTAGCGGGGACTACAATGAG. Translation gives CASSATSGDYNE. The complete CDR3 protein is CASSATSGDYNEQFF.

This clone has at least ten counts. The DNA ends 3 residues before the CDR3 does, and the rest of the CDR3 is filled in from the germline J gene. The chain carries TRBV20-1 and TRBJ1-6, with 7 bases aligning to TRBD1. CDR3 length: 14 residues. Trimming cost V 5 bases and J 7 bases; bases outside gene matches: 8. Germline V gene lookup returns CDR1 DFQATT and CDR2 SNEGSKA (reference sequence). The CDR3 protein is CSAPRDSENSPLHF. Partial CDR3 DNA: TGCAGTGCTCCACGGGACAGCGAAAATTCACCC.

This clone has ten or more counts. Coverage ceases 3 residues before the CDR3 finishes, and the germline J gene fills in the end. The chain recombines TRBV19 with TRBJ2-1; 8 nucleotides agree with TRBD2. The trim removed 3 bases at V and 3 bases at J, leaving 7 bases unmatched. Germline V gene sequence: CDR1 LNHDA, CDR2 SQIVND (reference sequence). This CDR3 has 16 residues. CDR3 loop: CASSIGSGSYYNEQFF. Partial CDR3 DNA: TGTGCCAGTAGTATTGGGAGCGGGAGTTACTACAATGAG.

This clone has at least ten counts. The read finishes 3 residues shy of the CDR3 end, and the germline J gene is used to complete it. The chain carries TRBV30 and TRBJ1-3; D ambiguous. V dropped 0 bases and J dropped 0 bases, with 6 bases sitting between them. Germline V CDR1 and CDR2: GTSNPN, SVGIG (reference sequence). The CDR3 runs 14 residues. CDR3 DNA, as far as it was read: TGTGCCTGGAGTGTATCCCACTCTGGAAACACC. It codes for CAWSVSHSGNT. The complete CDR3 protein is CAWSVSHSGNTIYF. Drawing the rest from reference TRBV30 and TRBJ1-3, the complete variable domain is SQTIHQWPATLVQPVGSPLSLECTVEGTSNPNLYWYRQAAGRGLQLLFYSVGIGQISSEVPQNLSASRPQDRQFILSSKKLLLSDSGFYLCAWSVSHSGNTIYFGEGSWLTVV.

This clone was seen repeatedly, ten times or more. The read ends 3 residues early relative to the CDR3; the germline J gene fills the gap. The chain is built from TRBV29-1 and TRBJ2-2, with TRBD2 matching 9 bases. The CDR3 consists of 14 residues. J was trimmed by 7 bases and V by 6 bases; bases with no gene match: 9. The V gene's germline CDR1 is SQVTM and CDR2 ANQGSEA. The CDR3 sequence is CSVDIAGAGGELFF. CDR3 DNA (partial): TGCAGCGTCGATATAGCGGGAGCCGGCGGGGAG.

Remarks on this clone: The read falls 3 residues short of the CDR3 end, and the missing part is taken from the germline J gene. The chain has TRBV7-9 and TRBJ1-2; no definite D call. Germline CDR1 SEHNR, CDR2 FQNEAQ (reference sequence). The CDR3 runs to 13 residues. CDR3: CASSHPEYNDYTF. CDR3 bases read: TGTGCCAGCAGCCACCCTGAGTACAATGAC.

This clone was observed at least ten times. The CDR3 extends 3 residues past the end of the read, so its final part is completed from the germline J gene. The chain uses TRBV10-3 and TRBJ2-3; the D is unclear. The V and J ends lost 4 bases and 0 bases respectively, with 5 bases between them. From germline, CDR1 is ENHRY and CDR2 SYGVKD. The CDR3 runs 13 residues. The sequenced part of the CDR3 DNA is TGTGCCATCAGTGTGACTAGCACAGATACG. Translated: CAISVTSTDT. The complete CDR3 reads CAISVTSTDTQYF.

This clone was recorded at least ten times. Read coverage stops 3 residues before the CDR3 terminus; the germline J gene supplies the remainder. The chain combines TRBV2 with TRBJ1-1; D perhaps matches TRBD1 (5 bases). Germline CDR1 reads SNHLY; CDR2 reads FYNNEI. The V end lost 4 bases, the J end lost 0 bases, and 6 bases lay between the germline ends. CDR3 length equals 13 residues. This chain's CDR3 is CASSADMNTEAFF. The sequenced part of the CDR3 DNA is TGTGCCAGCAGTGCGGACATGAACACTGAA.

This clone was picked up many times. From the germline J gene comes the end of the CDR3, since the read stops 3 residues before it. The chain combines TRBV12-3 or TRBV12-4 with TRBJ1-1; D might be TRBD1 (5 bases). CDR3 length equals 14 residues. Trimming cost V 8 bases and J 1 base, with 14 bases left between them. The CDR3: CASRIRTGNTEAFF. CDR3 DNA (partial): TGTGCCAGCCGAATAAGAACAGGGAACACTGAA.

This clone turned up a few times. The read halts 3 residues ahead of the CDR3 end, with the missing end drawn from the germline J gene. The chain is built from TRBV7-9 and TRBJ1-2; 12 positions agree with TRBD1. The V gene's germline CDR1 is SEHNR and CDR2 FQNEAQ (reference sequence). The CDR3 sequence is 15 residues long. The CDR3 sequence: CASSKGTGGGYDYTF. CDR3 bases read: TGTGCCAGCAGCAAAGGGACAGGGGGCGGATACGAC.

This clone was recorded many times. One junction end disagrees with the germline gene, perhaps due to a read error. The read is 3 residues too short to cover the CDR3 end, so that end is filled in from the germline J gene. The V call is TRBV4-2, the J call TRBJ2-6; TRBD2 is a possible D gene (5 bases). The CDR3 contains 18 residues. Germline-derived CDR1 and CDR2 are LGHNA and YNFKEQ. CDR3 DNA, as far as it was read: TGTGCCAGCAGTCAAGGACTGCTCAGAGACTCTGGGGCCAACGTC. This encodes CASSQGLLRDSGANV. The full CDR3 sequence reads CASSQGLLRDSGANVLTF.

This clone appeared many times. The read halts 3 residues ahead of the CDR3 end, with the missing end drawn from the germline J gene. The chain is built from TRBV12-3 or TRBV12-4 and TRBJ2-3; no clear D gene. V lost 1 base and J lost 2, with 7 bases in between. The CDR3 runs to 14 residues. The CDR3 sequence: CASSLGPFTDTQYF. The sequenced CDR3 bases are TGTGCCAGCAGTTTAGGGCCATTCACAGATACG.

This clone was picked up many times. From the germline J gene comes the end of the CDR3, since the read stops 3 residues before it. The V gene is TRBV10-3, the J gene TRBJ2-3; 10 bases line up with TRBD2. Germline CDR1 reads ENHRY; CDR2 reads SYGVKD. V trimming: 0 bases; J trimming: 1 base; junction bases outside the gene matches: 7. The CDR3 sequence is 18 residues long. CDR3 sequence reads: CAISESLLTSGGTDTQYF. The CDR3 bases that were read are TGTGCCATCAGTGAGTCGCTCCTAACTAGCGGGGGCACAGATACG.

Ten or more counts support this clone. The read stops 3 residues short of the end of the CDR3; the missing end is completed from the germline J gene. The chain recombines TRBV19 with TRBJ1-5, with a weak D call TRBD1 (6 bases). This CDR3 is built from 13 residues. The germline V gene has CDR1 LNHDA and CDR2 SQIVND (reference sequence). V shed 6 bases and J shed 4 bases, with 10 bases lying between them. The CDR3 protein is CASRNQGNQPQHF. CDR3 DNA, as far as it was read: TGTGCCAGTAGAAATCAGGGGAATCAGCCC.

This clone has a count of ten or more. The observed sequence ends 3 residues before the CDR3 terminus, with the missing tail filled in from the germline J gene. The chain couples TRBV19 to TRBJ1-6; 11 nucleotides agree with TRBD1. The CDR3 is 14 amino acids. CDR1 LNHDA and CDR2 SQIVND come from the germline V gene (reference sequence). The V segment lost 6 bases and the J segment 9 bases; nucleotides outside the gene matches: 4. The CDR3 region is CASRPGQGGSPLHF. The DNA read from the CDR3 is TGTGCCAGTAGGCCGGGACAGGGGGGTTCACCC.

This clone was counted ten times or more. The missing CDR3 end, 3 residues past where the read stops, is filled in from the germline J gene. The rearrangement joins TRBV20-1 to TRBJ2-7, with D unclear. CDR1 is DFQATT and CDR2 is SNEGSKA in the germline V gene (reference sequence). This CDR3 comprises 12 residues. Trimming shortened V by 6 bases and J by 0 bases, and 9 bases separated the two germline ends. The DNA read from the CDR3 is TGCAGTGCCACCCAAGGCTCCTACGAG. This encodes CSATQGSYE. In full, the CDR3 reads CSATQGSYEQYF.

This clone was recorded many times. The CDR3 end is not reached by the read, which stops 3 residues before it; the germline J gene fills it in. V is TRBV7-3 and J is TRBJ2-1, with TRBD2 matching 7 bases. V shed 1 base, J shed 7 bases, and the junction held 1 base outside the gene matches. Germline V gives CDR1 SGHTA, CDR2 FQGTGA. The CDR3 extends over 13 amino acids. The DNA read from the CDR3 is TGTGCCAGCAGCTTAATGGGGGGGAATGAG. Encoded protein: CASSLMGGNE. The entire CDR3 protein reads CASSLMGGNEQFF.

The sample holds many counts of this clone. Coverage ceases 3 residues before the CDR3 finishes, and the germline J gene fills in the end. This rearrangement joins TRBV28 to TRBJ2-1; 8 nucleotides line up with TRBD2. Trimming at V came to 3 bases and at J to 0 bases, leaving 16 bases not matched to a gene. This CDR3 is built from 20 residues. From germline, CDR1 is MDHEN and CDR2 SYDVKM. CDR3 protein: CASSLIISSTGTSSYNEQFF. The sequenced CDR3 bases are TGTGCCAGCAGTTTGATTATCTCCTCTACCGGGACTAGCTCCTACAATGAG.

This clone showed up many times. The read ends 3 residues before the CDR3 terminus; that terminus is restored from the germline J gene. The V and J genes are TRBV11-2 and TRBJ2-1; 8 bases are shared with TRBD2. CDR3 length: 15 residues. Germline V gene data show CDR1 as SGHAT and CDR2 as FQNNGV. Unmatched junction bases numbered 6, after V lost 4 bases and J lost 4 bases. The CDR3 loop reads CASSYTSGSYNEQFF. The covered CDR3 bases are TGTGCCAGCAGCTATACTAGCGGATCGTACAATGAG.

This clone was detected ten times or more. The observed sequence ends 3 residues before the CDR3 terminus, with the missing tail filled in from the germline J gene. The chain links TRBV12-3 or TRBV12-4 to TRBJ2-7; TRBD1 aligns across 10 bases. V trimming: 1 base; J trimming: 3 bases; junction bases outside the gene matches: 3. The CDR3 has 15 residues. The CDR3 protein is CASSLGGDRGYEQYF. Partial CDR3 DNA: TGTGCCAGCAGTTTAGGGGGGGACAGGGGCTACGAG.

This clone was detected many times. Read data end 3 residues before the CDR3 end; the end is taken from the germline J gene. V is TRBV5-6 and J is TRBJ1-1; weak D call: TRBD1 (5 bases). The ends were cut back, 4 bases at V and 0 bases at J, with 10 bases in the middle. This CDR3 spans 14 amino acids. Germline CDR1 is SGHDT and CDR2 is YYEEEE. Incomplete CDR3 DNA: TGTGCCAGCAGCATGACAGTCATGAACACTGAA. Its protein product is CASSMTVMNTE. The complete CDR3 protein is CASSMTVMNTEAFF.

This clone appeared many times. The read stops 3 residues short of the end of the CDR3; the missing end is completed from the germline J gene. The rearrangement uses TRBV2 and TRBJ1-1; D gene uncertain. Deletions cut 7 bases from V and 6 bases from J, with 12 bases between. The germline CDR1 and CDR2 sequences are SNHLY and FYNNEI. The CDR3 runs to 12 residues. The CDR3 DNA, read in part, is TGTGCCAGCATTGGGCGTTCGTCTGAA. It specifies CASIGRSSE. The full CDR3 protein reads CASIGRSSEAFF. Drawing the rest from reference TRBV2 and TRBJ1-1, the complete variable domain is EPEVTQTPSHQVTQMGQEVILRCVPISNHLYFYWYRQILGQKVEFLVSFYNNEISEKSEIFDDQFSVERPDGSNFTLKIRSTKLEDSAMYFCASIGRSSEAFFGQGTRLTVV.

In this sample, this clone turned up many times. The CDR3 end lies 3 residues beyond the end of the read and is filled in from the germline J gene. The chain carries TRBV11-2 and TRBJ2-5; 9 nucleotides align to TRBD2. CDR1 is SGHAT, CDR2 FQNNGV, per germline. The CDR3 loop spans 15 amino acids. The V segment lost 2 bases and the J segment 4 bases; nucleotides outside the gene matches: 5. The CDR3 DNA, read in part, is TGTGCCAGCAGCTTAATTGCGGGGGGGCTAGAGACC. Amino acid sequence: CASSLIAGGLET. The CDR3 as a whole reads CASSLIAGGLETQYF.

This clone was seen more than once but under ten times. The DNA ends 3 residues before the CDR3 does, and the rest of the CDR3 is filled in from the germline J gene. The J gene is TRBJ1-1, the V gene TRBV7-9; a weak D match, TRBD1 (5 bases). This CDR3 has 13 residues. The germline gives CDR1 SEHNR, CDR2 FQNEAQ (reference sequence). The CDR3 bases that were read are TGTGCCAGCAGCTTATTGGACAAGTGGGAA. The encoded protein is CASSLLDKWE. The CDR3 in its entirety is CASSLLDKWEAFF.

Ten or more counts support this clone. The CDR3 goes on 3 residues after the read ends, and that part is filled in from the germline J gene. The rearrangement uses TRBV7-6 and TRBJ2-1; TRBD2 aligns across 7 bases. The V gene's germline CDR1 is SGHVS and CDR2 FNYEAQ. The CDR3 consists of 15 residues. Trimming took 5 bases from V and 3 from J; bases not matched to a gene: 7. The part of the CDR3 DNA that was read is TGTGCCAGCAGCGCGTCCGGGACTAACTACAATGAG. The encoded protein is CASSASGTNYNE. The entire CDR3 reads CASSASGTNYNEQFF.

The sample holds many counts of this clone. The CDR3 is cut off 3 residues early in the read; its end comes from the germline J gene. The chain has TRBV12-3 or TRBV12-4 and TRBJ1-4; no reliable D call. This CDR3 is 14 amino acids long. Trimming pared 2 bases from V and 2 bases from J, leaving 6 bases between. CDR3 bases read: TGTGCCAGCAGTTTATGGCAGACTAATGAAAAA. Its translation: CASSLWQTNEK. The full CDR3 protein reads CASSLWQTNEKLFF.

This clone was observed at least ten times. The read ends 3 residues shy of where the CDR3 ends; the end is completed using the germline J gene. The V and J genes are TRBV19 and TRBJ1-2; 8 bases fit TRBD1. Germline V gives CDR1 LNHDA, CDR2 SQIVND (reference sequence). The CDR3 length is 16 residues. The CDR3 sequence is CASSLGTGVRGRGYTF. CDR3 bases read: TGTGCCAGTAGTCTGGGGACAGGAGTCCGAGGGCGAGGC.

This clone came up many times. The CDR3 region is CASSDGGQGAWDEQFF. The covered CDR3 bases are TGTGCCAGCAGTGATGGGGGACAGGGAGCGTGGGATGAG. The chain employs TRBV2 and TRBJ2-1; TRBD1 agrees at 9 bases. The read stops 3 residues short of the end of the CDR3; the missing end is completed from the germline J gene. The length of the CDR3 is 16 residues. CDR1 is SNHLY, CDR2 FYNNEI, per germline. Trimming at V came to 3 bases and at J to 8 bases, leaving 11 bases not matched to a gene.

The table lists this clone with many counts. The CDR3 end lies 3 residues beyond the end of the read and is filled in from the germline J gene. This rearrangement joins TRBV20-1 to TRBJ2-7; 11 bases map to TRBD2. The CDR3 contains 15 residues. CDR1 and CDR2 from the germline V gene are DFQATT and SNEGSKA (reference sequence). After removal of 0 bases from V and 4 bases from J, the junction contained 5 bases not matched to a gene. The DNA read from the CDR3 is TGCAGTGCTAGAGATCGTAGACTAGCGGGGTACGAG. Residues: CSARDRRLAGYE. The whole CDR3 is CSARDRRLAGYEQYF.

This clone was observed many times. The read gets to within 3 residues of the CDR3 end, and the germline J gene fills in the rest. The J gene is TRBJ1-6, the V gene TRBV11-3, with unresolved D. The CDR3 contains 13 residues. Trimming stripped 0 bases from V and 10 bases from J, with 7 bases between. Germline loops: CDR1 SGHNT, CDR2 YENEEA. The sequenced CDR3 bases are TGTGCCAGCAGCTTAGATCGCGGATCACCC. This gives the protein CASSLDRGSP. The CDR3 in full is CASSLDRGSPLHF.